This section outlines one T cell receptor beta chain sequence together with its context. Sequenced by immunoSEQ multiplex PCR; TCRdb stores in-frame clones only, minus some. The sample carries about 220,000 clones, roughly 82% recorded once. The germline V gene has CDR1 MGHDK and CDR2 SYGVNS. V lost 10 bases to trimming and J lost 2 bases, with 18 bases between them. The CDR3 sequence is 15 residues long. The sample is drawn from a study of blood T cell repertoires in COVID-19. The receptor was derived from a man in his fifties with active or convalescent COVID-19. The J gene is TRBJ1-3, the V gene TRBV25-1; TRBD1 might be the D (5 bases). Source material: peripheral blood. The CDR3 is CAILPQGATGNTIYF. CDR3 in DNA: TGTGCCATCCTACCACAAGGGGCAACTGGAAACACCATATATTTT. The entire variable domain, with the rest obtained from reference TRBV25-1 and TRBJ1-3, is as follows: EADIYQTPRYLVIGTGKKITLECSQTMGHDKMYWYQQDPGMELHLIHYSYGVNSTEKGDLSSESTVSRIRTEHFPLTLESARPSHTSQYLCAILPQGATGNTIYFGEGSWLTVV.